The clone carrying this TCR beta chain was picked up a small number of times. The antigen is undetermined. The sample is drawn from a study of CD8 T cells in ankylosing spondylitis. Study-wide points: A motif of several highly homologous TCR beta variants was seen as apparently characteristic of ankylosing spondylitis blood. Clones linked to disease were reported to show significant enrichment in matched ankylosing spondylitis synovial fluid.

Quantitative barcoded 5'-RACE was used to prepare TCR beta libraries. In TCRdb, the 5' RACE reads were re-called with MiXCR into one record per CDR3 protein. The sample lists about 360,000 distinct CDR3 sequences; roughly 20% were seen once. The sequence was obtained from a male donor with ankylosing spondylitis or in good health (not recorded which). Specimen: blood, either unsorted or a sorted T cell fraction (not recorded which).

The CDR3 nucleotides are TGTGCCAGCAGAGGAGCAGGAGAATCCTACGAGCAGTACTTC. Translation: CASRGAGESYEQYF. J is TRBJ2-7 and V is TRBV5-5; D uncertain. The germline CDR1 and CDR2 sequences are SGHKS and YYEKEE (reference sequence). V was clipped by 5 bases and J by 1 base, with 13 bases between them. CDR3 length: 14 residues.